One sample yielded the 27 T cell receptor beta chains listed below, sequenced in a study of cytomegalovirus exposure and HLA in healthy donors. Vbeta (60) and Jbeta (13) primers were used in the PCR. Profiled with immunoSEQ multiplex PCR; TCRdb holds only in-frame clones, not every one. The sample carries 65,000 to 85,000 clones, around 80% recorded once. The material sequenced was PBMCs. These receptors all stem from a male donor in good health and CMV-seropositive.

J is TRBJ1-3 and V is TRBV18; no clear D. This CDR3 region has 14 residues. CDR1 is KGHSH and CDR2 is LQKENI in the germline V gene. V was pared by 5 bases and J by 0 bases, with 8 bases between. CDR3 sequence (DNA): TGTGCCAGCTCAGTCGGGATCTCTGGAAACACCATATATTTT. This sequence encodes CASSVGISGNTIYF.

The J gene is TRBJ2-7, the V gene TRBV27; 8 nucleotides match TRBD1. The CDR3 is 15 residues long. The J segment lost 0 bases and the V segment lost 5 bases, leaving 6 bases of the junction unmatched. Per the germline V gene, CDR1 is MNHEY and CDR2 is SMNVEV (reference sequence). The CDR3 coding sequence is TGTGCCAGCAGTCCCCGGGACAGGAACTCCTACGAGCAGTACTTC. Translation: CASSPRDRNSYEQYF.

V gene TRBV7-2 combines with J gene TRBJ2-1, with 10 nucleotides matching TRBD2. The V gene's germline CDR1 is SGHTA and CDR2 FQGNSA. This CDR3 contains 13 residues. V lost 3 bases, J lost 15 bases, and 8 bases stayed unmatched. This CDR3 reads CASSLQSGGASFF. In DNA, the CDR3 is TGTGCCAGCAGCTTGCAGAGCGGGGGGGCCTCGTTCTTC.

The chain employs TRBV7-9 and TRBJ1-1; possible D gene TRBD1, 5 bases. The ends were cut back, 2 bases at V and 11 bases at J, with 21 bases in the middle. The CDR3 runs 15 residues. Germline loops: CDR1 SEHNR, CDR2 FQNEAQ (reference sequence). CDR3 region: CASSLRGTSAGGAFF. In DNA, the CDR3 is TGTGCCAGCAGCTTACGCGGGACCTCCGCGGGAGGGGCTTTCTTT.

In DNA, the CDR3 is TGTGCCAGCAGACTAAGGGCCGACAGCTCCTACAATGAGCAGTTCTTC. Amino acid sequence: CASRLRADSSYNEQFF. This chain connects TRBV5-5 to TRBJ2-1; D perhaps matches TRBD1 (5 bases). The V and J ends lost 5 bases and 0 bases respectively, with 15 bases between them. The CDR3 covers 16 residues. Germline V gene lookup returns CDR1 SGHKS and CDR2 YYEKEE (reference sequence).

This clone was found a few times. CDR3 sequence (DNA): TGTGCCAGCAGGATAGGGTGGGGGGAACAAGGCACAGATACGCAGTATTTT. Amino acid sequence: CASRIGWGEQGTDTQYF. The chain recombines TRBV28 with TRBJ2-3; TRBD2 is a possible D gene (6 bases). The germline V gene has CDR1 MDHEN and CDR2 SYDVKM. Trimming shortened V by 6 bases and J by 1 base, and 20 bases separated the two germline ends. The CDR3 loop spans 17 amino acids.

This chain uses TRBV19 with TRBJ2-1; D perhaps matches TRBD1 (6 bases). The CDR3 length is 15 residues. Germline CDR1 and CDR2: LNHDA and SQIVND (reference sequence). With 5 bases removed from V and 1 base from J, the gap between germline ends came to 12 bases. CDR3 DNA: TGTGCCAGTAGTCGGCGAGGGGGTTCCTACAATGAGCAGTTCTTC. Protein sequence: CASSRRGGSYNEQFF.

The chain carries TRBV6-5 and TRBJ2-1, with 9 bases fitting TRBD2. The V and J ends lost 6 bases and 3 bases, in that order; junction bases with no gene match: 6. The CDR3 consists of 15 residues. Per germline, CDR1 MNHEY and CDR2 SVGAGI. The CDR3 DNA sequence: TGTGCCAGCAGGAGTAGCGGGGGAATCTACAATGAGCAGTTCTTC. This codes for CASRSSGGIYNEQFF.

CDR3 sequence reads: CASRTGGFGYTF. CDR3 sequence (DNA): TGTGCCAGCAGGACGGGGGGCTTTGGCTACACCTTC. The V call is TRBV27, the J call TRBJ1-2, with D perhaps TRBD1 (6 bases). V lost 6 bases and J 7 bases, leaving 12 bases between the germline ends. The germline V gene has CDR1 MNHEY and CDR2 SMNVEV (reference sequence). The CDR3 consists of 12 residues.

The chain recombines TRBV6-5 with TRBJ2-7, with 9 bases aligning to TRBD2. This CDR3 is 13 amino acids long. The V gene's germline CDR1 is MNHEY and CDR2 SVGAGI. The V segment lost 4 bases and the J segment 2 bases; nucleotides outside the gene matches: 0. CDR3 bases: TGTGCCAGCAGTTTAGCGGGGGCCTACGAGCAGTACTTC. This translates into CASSLAGAYEQYF.

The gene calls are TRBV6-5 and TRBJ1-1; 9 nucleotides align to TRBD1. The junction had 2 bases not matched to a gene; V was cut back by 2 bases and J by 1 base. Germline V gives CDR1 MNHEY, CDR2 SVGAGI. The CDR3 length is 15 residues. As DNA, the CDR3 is TGTGCCAGCAGTTACGGGACAGGGAGGAACACTGAAGCTTTCTTT. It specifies CASSYGTGRNTEAFF.

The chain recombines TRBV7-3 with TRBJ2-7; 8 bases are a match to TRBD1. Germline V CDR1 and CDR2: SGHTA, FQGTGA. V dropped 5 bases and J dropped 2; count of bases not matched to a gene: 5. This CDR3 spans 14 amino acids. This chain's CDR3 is CASSPGQGTYEQYF. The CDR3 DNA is TGTGCCAGCAGCCCCGGACAGGGTACCTACGAGCAGTACTTC.

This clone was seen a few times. The CDR3 reads CSVEESYNEQFF. The CDR3 nucleotides are TGCAGCGTTGAGGAGTCGTACAATGAGCAGTTCTTC. This chain joins TRBV29-1 and TRBJ2-1; no firm D call. Trimming pared 3 bases from V and 4 bases from J, leaving 7 bases between. Germline V gene data show CDR1 as SQVTM and CDR2 as ANQGSEA. The CDR3 length is 12 residues.

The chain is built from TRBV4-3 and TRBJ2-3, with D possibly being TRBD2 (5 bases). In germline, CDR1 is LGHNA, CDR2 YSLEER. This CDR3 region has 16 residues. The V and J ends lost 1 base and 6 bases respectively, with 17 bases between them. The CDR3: CASSQGLGRGFDTQYF. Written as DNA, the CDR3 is TGCGCCAGCAGCCAAGGACTGGGTAGAGGGTTCGATACGCAGTATTTT.

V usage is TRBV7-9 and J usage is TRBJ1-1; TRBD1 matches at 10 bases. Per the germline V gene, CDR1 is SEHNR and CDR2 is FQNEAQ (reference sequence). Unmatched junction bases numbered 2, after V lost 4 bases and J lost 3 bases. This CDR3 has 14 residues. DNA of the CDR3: TGTGCCAGCAGCTGGACAGGGGGGTACACTGAAGCTTTCTTT. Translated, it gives CASSWTGGYTEAFF.

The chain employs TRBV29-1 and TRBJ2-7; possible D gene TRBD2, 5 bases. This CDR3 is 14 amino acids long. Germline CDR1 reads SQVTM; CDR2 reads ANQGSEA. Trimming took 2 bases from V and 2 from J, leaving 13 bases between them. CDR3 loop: CSVERPGGPYEQYF. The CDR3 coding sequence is TGCAGCGTTGAAAGGCCAGGAGGCCCCTACGAGCAGTACTTC.

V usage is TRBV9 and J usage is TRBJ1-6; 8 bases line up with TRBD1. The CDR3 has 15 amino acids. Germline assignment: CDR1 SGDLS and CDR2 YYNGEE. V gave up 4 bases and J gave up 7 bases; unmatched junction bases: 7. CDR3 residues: CASSNYRGLNSPLHF. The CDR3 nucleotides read TGTGCCAGCAGCAACTACAGGGGGTTGAATTCACCCCTCCACTTT.

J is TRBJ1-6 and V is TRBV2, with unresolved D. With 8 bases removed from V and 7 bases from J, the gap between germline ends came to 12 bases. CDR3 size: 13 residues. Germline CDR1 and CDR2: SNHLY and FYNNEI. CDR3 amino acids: CASPGQQNSPLHF. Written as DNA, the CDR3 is TGTGCCAGCCCGGGTCAGCAAAATTCACCCCTCCACTTT.

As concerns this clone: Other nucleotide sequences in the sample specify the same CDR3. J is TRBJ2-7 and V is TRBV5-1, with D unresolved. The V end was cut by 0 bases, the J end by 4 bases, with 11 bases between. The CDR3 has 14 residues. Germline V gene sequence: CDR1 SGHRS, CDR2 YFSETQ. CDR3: CASSLDPGTYEQYF. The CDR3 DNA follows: TGCGCCAGCAGCTTGGATCCAGGAACTTACGAGCAGTACTTC.

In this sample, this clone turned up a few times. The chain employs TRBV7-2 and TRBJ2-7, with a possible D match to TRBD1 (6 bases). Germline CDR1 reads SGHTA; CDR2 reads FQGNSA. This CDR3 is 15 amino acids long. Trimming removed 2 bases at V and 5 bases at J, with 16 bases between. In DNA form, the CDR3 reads TGTGCCAGCAGCTTAAGCAACAGGGAAATCGACGAGCAGTACTTC. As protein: CASSLSNREIDEQYF.

The CDR3 DNA sequence: TGTGCCAGTGATAGCGGGAGTGGGAATGAGCAGTTCTTC. It encodes CASDSGSGNEQFF. The chain recombines TRBV19 with TRBJ2-1; 9 positions match TRBD2. The CDR3 has 13 amino acids. Germline values: CDR1 LNHDA, CDR2 SQIVND (reference sequence). Trimming took 8 bases from V and 7 from J; bases not matched to a gene: 6.

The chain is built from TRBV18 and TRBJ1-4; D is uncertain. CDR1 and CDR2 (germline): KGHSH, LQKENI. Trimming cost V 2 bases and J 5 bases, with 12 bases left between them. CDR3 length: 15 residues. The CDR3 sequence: CASSPYQDLNEKLFF. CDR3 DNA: TGTGCCAGCTCACCATATCAGGATTTGAATGAAAAACTGTTTTTT.

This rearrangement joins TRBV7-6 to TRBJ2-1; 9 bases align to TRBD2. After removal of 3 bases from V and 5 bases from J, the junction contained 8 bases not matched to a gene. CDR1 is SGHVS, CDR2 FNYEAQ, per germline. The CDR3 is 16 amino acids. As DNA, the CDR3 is TGTGCCAGCAGCTTTTTAGCGGGGGCCCCGAACAATGAGCAGTTCTTC. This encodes CASSFLAGAPNNEQFF.

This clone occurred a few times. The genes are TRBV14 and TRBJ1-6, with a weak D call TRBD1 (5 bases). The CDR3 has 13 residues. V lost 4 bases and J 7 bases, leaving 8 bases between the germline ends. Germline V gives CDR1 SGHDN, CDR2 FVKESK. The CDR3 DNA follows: TGTGCCAGCAGCCCCAGGACAAATTCACCCCTCCACTTT. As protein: CASSPRTNSPLHF.

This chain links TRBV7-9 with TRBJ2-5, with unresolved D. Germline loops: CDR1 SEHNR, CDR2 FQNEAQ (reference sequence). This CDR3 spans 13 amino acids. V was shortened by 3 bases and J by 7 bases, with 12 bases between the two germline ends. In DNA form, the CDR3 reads TGTGCCAGCAGCTTCCGGCAGGCAGGGACCCAGTACTTC. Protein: CASSFRQAGTQYF.

The CDR3: CASSTSGGALETQYF. The CDR3 DNA reads as TGTGCCAGTAGTACTAGCGGGGGGGCCTTAGAGACCCAGTACTTC. The rearrangement uses TRBV19 and TRBJ2-5; 12 nucleotides line up with TRBD2. Germline V gene sequence: CDR1 LNHDA, CDR2 SQIVND (reference sequence). Unmatched junction bases numbered 4, after V lost 4 bases and J lost 4 bases. The CDR3 has 15 residues.

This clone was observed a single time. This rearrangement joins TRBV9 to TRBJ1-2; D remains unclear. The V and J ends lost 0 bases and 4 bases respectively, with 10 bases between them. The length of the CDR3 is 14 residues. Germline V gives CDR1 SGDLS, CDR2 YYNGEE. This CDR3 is CASSVALTAYGYTF. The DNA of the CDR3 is TGTGCCAGCAGCGTAGCTCTAACAGCCTATGGCTACACCTTC.